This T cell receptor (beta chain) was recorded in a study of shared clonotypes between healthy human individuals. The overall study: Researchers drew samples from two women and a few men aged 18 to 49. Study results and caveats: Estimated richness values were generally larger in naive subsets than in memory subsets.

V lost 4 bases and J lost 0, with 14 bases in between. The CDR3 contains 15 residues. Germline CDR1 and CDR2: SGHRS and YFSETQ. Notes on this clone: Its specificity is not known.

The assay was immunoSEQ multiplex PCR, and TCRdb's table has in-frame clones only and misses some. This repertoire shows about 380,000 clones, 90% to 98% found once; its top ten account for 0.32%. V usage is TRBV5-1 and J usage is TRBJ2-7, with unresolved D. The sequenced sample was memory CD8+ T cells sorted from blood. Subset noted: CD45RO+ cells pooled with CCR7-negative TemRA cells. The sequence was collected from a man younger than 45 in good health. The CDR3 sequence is CASSVSPRSSYEQYF. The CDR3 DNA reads TGCGCCAGCAGCGTATCGCCAAGGAGCTCCTACGAGCAGTACTTC.